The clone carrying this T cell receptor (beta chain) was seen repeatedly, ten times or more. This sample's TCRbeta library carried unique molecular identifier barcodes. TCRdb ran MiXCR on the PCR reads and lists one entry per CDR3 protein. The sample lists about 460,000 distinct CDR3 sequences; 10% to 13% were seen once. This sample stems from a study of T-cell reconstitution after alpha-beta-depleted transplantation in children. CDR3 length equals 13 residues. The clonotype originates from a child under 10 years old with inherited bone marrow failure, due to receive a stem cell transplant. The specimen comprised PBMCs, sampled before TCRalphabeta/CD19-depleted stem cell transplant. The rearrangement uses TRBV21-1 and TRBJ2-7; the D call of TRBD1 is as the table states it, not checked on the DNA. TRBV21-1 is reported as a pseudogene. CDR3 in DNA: TGTGCCAGCAGCCCGCGGACAGGGTGGGAGCAGTACTTC. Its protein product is CASSPRTGWEQYF.